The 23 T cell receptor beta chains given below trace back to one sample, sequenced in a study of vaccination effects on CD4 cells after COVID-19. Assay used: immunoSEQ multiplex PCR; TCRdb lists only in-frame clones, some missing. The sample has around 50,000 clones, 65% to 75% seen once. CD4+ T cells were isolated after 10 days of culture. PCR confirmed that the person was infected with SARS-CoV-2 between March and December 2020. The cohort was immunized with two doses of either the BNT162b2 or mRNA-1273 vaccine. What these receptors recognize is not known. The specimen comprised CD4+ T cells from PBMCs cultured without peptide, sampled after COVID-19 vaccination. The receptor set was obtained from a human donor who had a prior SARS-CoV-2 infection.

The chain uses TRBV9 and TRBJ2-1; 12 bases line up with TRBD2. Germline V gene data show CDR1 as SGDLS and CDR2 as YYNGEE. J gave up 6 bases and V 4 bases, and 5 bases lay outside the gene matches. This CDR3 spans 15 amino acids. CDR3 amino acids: CASSPRLAGANEQFF. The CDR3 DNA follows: TGTGCCAGCAGCCCAAGACTAGCGGGAGCCAATGAGCAGTTCTTC.

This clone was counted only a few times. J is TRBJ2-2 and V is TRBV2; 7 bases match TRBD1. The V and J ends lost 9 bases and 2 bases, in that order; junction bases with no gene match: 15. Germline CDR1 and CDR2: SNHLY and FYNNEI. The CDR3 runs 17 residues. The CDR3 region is CASFPKPGTANTGELFF. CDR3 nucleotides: TGTGCCAGTTTCCCGAAGCCCGGGACAGCAAACACCGGGGAGCTGTTTTTT.

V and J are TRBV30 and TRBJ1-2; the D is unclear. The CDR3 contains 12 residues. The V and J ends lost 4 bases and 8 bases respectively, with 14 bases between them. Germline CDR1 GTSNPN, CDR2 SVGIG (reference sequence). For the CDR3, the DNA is TGTGCCTGGACACCGGTGCATGAAGGCTACACCTTC. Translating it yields CAWTPVHEGYTF.

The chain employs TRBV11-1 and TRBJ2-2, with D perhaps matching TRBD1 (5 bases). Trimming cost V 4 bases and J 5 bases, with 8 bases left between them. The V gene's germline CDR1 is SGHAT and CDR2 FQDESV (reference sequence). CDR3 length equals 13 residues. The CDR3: CASSWGRTGELFF. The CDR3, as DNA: TGTGCCAGCAGCTGGGGCCGGACCGGGGAGCTGTTTTTT.

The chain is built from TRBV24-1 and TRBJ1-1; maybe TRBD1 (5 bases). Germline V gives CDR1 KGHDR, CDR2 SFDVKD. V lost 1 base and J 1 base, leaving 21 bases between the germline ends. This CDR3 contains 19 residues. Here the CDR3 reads CATSDFMSGPQTRNTEAFF. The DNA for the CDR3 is TGTGCCACCAGTGATTTTATGTCGGGACCCCAGACCCGGAACACTGAAGCTTTCTTT.

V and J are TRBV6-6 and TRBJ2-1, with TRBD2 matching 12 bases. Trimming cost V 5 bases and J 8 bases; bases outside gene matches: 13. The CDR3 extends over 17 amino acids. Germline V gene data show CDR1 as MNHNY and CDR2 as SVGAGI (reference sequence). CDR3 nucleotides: TGTGCCAGCAGTCGCCGATCACTAGCGGGAGGTTTGTATGAGCAGTTCTTC. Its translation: CASSRRSLAGGLYEQFF.

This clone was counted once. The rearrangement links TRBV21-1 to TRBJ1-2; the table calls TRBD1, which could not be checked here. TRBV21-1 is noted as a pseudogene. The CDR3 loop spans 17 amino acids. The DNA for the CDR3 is TGTGCCAGCAGCAATACGCGACAGGGTAACTGGAACTATGGCTACACCTTC. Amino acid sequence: CASSNTRQGNWNYGYTF.

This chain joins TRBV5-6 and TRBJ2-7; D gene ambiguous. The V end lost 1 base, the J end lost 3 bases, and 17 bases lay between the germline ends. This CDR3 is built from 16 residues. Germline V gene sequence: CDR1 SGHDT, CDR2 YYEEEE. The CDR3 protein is CASSLYARQDFYEQYF. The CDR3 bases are TGTGCCAGCAGCTTGTACGCGCGGCAGGATTTCTACGAGCAGTACTTC.

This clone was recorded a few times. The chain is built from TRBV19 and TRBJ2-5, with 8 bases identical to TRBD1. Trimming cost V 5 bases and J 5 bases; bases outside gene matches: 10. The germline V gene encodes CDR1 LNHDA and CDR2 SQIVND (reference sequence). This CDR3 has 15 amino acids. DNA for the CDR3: TGTGCCAGTAGTGCGGGGACAGGAGGGGCTGAGACCCAGTACTTC. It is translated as CASSAGTGGAETQYF.

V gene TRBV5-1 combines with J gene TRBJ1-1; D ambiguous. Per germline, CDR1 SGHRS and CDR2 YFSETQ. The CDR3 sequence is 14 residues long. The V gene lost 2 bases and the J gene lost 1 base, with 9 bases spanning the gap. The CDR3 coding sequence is TGCGCCAGCAGCTTCCCCGGCCGGAACACTGAAGCTTTCTTT. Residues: CASSFPGRNTEAFF. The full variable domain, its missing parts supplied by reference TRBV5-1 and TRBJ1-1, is KAGVTQTPRYLIKTRGQQVTLSCSPISGHRSVSWYQQTPGQGLQFLFEYFSETQRNKGNFPGRFSGRQFSNSRSEMNVSTLELGDSALYLCASSFPGRNTEAFFGQGTRLTVV.

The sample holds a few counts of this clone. CDR3 DNA sequence: TGTGCCAGCAGTAGAGGCGATGGGAGGGCCCGCGAGCAGTACTTC. It codes for CASSRGDGRAREQYF. The genes are TRBV4-2 and TRBJ2-7, with TRBD2 matching 7 bases. The CDR3 length is 15 residues. The germline gives CDR1 LGHNA, CDR2 YNFKEQ. V was clipped by 6 bases and J by 6 bases; unmatched bases: 14.

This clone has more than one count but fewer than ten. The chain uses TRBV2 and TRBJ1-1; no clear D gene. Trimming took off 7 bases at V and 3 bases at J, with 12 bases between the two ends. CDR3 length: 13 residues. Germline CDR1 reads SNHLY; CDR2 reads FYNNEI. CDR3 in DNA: TGTGCCAGCATGGTGGGAGGCCACACTGAAGCTTTCTTT. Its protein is CASMVGGHTEAFF.

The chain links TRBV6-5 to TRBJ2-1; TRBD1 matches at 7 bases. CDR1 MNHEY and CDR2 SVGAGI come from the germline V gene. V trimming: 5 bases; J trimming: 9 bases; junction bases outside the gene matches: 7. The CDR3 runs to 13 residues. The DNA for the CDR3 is TGTGCCAGCAGTATCGACAGGGCAAGTGAGCAGTTCTTC. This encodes CASSIDRASEQFF.

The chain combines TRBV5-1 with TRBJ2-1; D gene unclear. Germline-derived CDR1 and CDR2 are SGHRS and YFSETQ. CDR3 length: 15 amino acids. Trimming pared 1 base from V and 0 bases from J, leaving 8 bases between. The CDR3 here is CASSLWSSSYNEQFF. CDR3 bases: TGCGCCAGCAGCTTGTGGTCTAGCTCCTACAATGAGCAGTTCTTC.

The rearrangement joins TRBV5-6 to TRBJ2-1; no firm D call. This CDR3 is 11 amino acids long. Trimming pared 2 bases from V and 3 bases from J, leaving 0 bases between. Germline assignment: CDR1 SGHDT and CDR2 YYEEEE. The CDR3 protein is CASSFYNEQFF. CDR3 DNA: TGTGCCAGCAGCTTCTACAATGAGCAGTTCTTC. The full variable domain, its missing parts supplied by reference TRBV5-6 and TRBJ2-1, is DAGVTQSPTHLIKTRGQQVTLRCSPKSGHDTVSWYQQALGQGPQFIFQYYEEEERQRGNFPDRFSGHQFPNYSSELNVNALLLGDSALYLCASSFYNEQFFGPGTRLTVL.

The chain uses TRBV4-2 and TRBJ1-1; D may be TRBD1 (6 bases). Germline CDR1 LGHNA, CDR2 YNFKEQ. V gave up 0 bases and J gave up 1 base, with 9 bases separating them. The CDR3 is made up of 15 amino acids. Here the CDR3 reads CASSQEGGGNTEAFF. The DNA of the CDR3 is TGTGCCAGCAGCCAAGAGGGAGGGGGGAACACTGAAGCTTTCTTT.

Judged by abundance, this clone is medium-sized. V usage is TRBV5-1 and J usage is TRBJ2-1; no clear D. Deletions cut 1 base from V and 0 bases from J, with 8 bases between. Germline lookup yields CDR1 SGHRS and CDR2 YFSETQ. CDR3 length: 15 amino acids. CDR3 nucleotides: TGCGCCAGCAGCTTGAGTACTACCTCCTACAATGAGCAGTTCTTC. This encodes CASSLSTTSYNEQFF.

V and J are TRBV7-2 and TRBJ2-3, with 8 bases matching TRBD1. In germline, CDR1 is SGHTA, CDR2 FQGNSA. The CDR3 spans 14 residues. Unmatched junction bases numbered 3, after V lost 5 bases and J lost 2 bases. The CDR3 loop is CASSQQGVTDTQYF. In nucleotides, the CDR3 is TGTGCCAGCAGCCAACAGGGGGTCACAGATACGCAGTATTTT.

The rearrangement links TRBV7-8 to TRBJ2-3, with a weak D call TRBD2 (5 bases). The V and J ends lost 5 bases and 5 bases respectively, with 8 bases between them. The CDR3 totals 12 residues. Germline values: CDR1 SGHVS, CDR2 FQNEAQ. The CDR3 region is CASSRRGDTQYF. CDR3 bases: TGTGCCAGCAGCCGCCGGGGAGATACGCAGTATTTT.

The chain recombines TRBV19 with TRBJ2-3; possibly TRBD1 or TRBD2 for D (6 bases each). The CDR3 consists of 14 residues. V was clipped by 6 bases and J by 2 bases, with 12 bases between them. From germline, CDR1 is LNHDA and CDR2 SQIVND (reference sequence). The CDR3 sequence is CASRRRGPTDTQYF. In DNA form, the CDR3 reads TGTGCCAGTAGGAGACGGGGGCCCACAGATACGCAGTATTTT.

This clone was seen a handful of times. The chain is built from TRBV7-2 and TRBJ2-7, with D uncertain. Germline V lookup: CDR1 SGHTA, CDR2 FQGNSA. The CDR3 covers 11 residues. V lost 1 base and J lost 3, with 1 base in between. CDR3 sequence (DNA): TGTGCCAGCAGCTTAGTCTACGAGCAGTACTTC. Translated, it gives CASSLVYEQYF.

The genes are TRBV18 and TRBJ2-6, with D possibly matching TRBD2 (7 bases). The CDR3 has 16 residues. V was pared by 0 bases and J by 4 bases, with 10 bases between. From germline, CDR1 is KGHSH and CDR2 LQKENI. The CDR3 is CASSPPRGLGANVLTF. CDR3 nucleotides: TGTGCCAGCTCACCACCGCGGGGGCTGGGGGCCAACGTCCTGACTTTC. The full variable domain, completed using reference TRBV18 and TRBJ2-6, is NAGVMQNPRHLVRRRGQEARLRCSPMKGHSHVYWYRQLPEEGLKFMVYLQKENIIDESGMPKERFSAEFPKEGPSILRIQQVVRGDSAAYFCASSPPRGLGANVLTFGAGSRLTVL.

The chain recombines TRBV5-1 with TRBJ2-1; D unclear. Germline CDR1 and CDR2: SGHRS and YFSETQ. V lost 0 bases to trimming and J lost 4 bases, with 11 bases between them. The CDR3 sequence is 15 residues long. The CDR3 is CASSLGSGEYNEQFF. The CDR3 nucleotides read TGCGCCAGCAGCTTGGGGTCTGGCGAATACAATGAGCAGTTCTTC.